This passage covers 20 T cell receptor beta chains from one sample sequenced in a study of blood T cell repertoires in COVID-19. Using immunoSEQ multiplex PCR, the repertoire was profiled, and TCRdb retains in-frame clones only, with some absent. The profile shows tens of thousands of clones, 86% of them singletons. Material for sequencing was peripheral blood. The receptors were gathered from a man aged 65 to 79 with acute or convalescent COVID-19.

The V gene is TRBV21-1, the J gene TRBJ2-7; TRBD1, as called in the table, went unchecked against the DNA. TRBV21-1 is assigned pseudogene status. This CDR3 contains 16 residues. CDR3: CASSKGLDRGKYEQYF. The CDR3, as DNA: TGTGCCAGCAGCAAAGGTTTGGACAGGGGGAAGTACGAGCAGTACTTC.

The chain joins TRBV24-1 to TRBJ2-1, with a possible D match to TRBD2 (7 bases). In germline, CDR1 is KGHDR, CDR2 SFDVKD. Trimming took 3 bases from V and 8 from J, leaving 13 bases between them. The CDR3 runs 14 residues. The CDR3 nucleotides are TGTGCCACCAGTGATCCGGGGAGGGGGGATGAGCAGTTCTTC. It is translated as CATSDPGRGDEQFF.

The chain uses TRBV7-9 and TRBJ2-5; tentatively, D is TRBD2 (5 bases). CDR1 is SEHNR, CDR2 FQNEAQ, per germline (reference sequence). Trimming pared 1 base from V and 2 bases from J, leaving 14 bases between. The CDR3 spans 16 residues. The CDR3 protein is CASSLVTGSGQETQYF. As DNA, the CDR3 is TGTGCCAGCAGCTTAGTCACGGGGAGTGGGCAAGAGACCCAGTACTTC.

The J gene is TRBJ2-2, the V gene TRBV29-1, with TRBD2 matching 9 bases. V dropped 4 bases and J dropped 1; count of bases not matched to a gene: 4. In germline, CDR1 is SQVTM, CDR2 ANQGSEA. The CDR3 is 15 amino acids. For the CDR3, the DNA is TGCAGCGTTGTAGCGGGGGCACTGAACACCGGGGAGCTGTTTTTT. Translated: CSVVAGALNTGELFF.

The CDR3 DNA sequence: TGCAGTGCCAGTGGGACAGGGTTCGGGAATTCACCCCTCCACTTT. Amino acid sequence: CSASGTGFGNSPLHF. The rearrangement uses TRBV20-1 and TRBJ1-6; TRBD1 agrees at 9 bases. With V trimmed by 6 bases and J by 7 bases, 10 bases remained unmatched. CDR1 is DFQATT, CDR2 SNEGSKA, per germline (reference sequence). The CDR3 contains 15 residues.

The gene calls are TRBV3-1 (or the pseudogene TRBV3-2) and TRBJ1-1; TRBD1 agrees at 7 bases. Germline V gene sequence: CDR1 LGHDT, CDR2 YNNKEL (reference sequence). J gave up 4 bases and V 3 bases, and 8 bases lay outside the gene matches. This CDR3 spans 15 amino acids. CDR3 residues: CASSHRQGTGTEAFF. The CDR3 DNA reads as TGTGCCAGCAGCCATCGACAGGGCACCGGCACTGAAGCTTTCTTT.

This chain's CDR3 is CASSVLQGSTDTQYF. Here the CDR3 DNA reads TGTGCCAGCAGCGTATTACAGGGTAGCACAGATACGCAGTATTTT. The gene calls are TRBV7-2 and TRBJ2-3; a weak D match, TRBD1 (6 bases). The CDR3 covers 15 residues. The V gene lost 5 bases and the J gene lost 0 bases, with 12 bases spanning the gap. Germline V gene sequence: CDR1 SGHTA, CDR2 FQGNSA.

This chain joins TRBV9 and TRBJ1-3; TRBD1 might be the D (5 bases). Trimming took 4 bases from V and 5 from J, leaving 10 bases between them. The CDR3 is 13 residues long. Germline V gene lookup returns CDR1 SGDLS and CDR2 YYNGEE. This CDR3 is CASSPAGRNTIYF. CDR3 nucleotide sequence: TGTGCCAGCAGCCCGGCAGGGCGAAACACCATATATTTT.

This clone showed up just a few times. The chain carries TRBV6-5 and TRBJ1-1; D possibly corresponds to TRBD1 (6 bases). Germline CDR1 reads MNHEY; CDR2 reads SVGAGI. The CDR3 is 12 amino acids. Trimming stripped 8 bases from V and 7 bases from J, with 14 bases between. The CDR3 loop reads CASGIHRVEAFF. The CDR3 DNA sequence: TGTGCCAGCGGGATCCACAGGGTTGAAGCTTTCTTT.

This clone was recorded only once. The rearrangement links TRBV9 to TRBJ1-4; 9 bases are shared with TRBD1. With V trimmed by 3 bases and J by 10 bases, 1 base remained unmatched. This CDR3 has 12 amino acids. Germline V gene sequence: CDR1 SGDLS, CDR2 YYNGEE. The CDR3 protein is CASSGTGAKLFF. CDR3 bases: TGTGCCAGCAGCGGGACAGGGGCAAAACTGTTTTTT.

CDR3 amino acids: CASSRDRGQPQHF. CDR3 DNA sequence: TGTGCCAGCAGCAGGGACAGGGGGCAGCCCCAGCATTTT. The V and J genes are TRBV5-8 and TRBJ1-5; 11 bases align to TRBD1. The CDR3 is made up of 13 amino acids. Germline V CDR1 and CDR2: SGHTS, YDEGEE. After removal of 4 bases from V and 7 bases from J, the junction contained 1 base not matched to a gene.

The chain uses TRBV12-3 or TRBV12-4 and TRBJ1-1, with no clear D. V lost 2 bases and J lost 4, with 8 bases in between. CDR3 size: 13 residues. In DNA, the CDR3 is TGTGCCAGCAGTTTACAGAGGAGCACTGAAGCTTTCTTT. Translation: CASSLQRSTEAFF.

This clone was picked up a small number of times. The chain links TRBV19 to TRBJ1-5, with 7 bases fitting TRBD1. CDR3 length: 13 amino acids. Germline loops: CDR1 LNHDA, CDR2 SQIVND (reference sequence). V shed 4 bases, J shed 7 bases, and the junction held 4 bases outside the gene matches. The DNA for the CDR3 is TGTGCCAGTAGTACAACAGGGGACCAGCCCCAGCATTTT. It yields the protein CASSTTGDQPQHF.

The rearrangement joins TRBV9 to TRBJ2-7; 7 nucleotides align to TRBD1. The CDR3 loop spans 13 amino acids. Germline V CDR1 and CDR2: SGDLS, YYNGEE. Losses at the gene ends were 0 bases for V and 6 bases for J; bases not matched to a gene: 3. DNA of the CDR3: TGTGCCAGCAGCGTAGGGTCAGGGGGCGAGCAGTACTTC. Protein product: CASSVGSGGEQYF.

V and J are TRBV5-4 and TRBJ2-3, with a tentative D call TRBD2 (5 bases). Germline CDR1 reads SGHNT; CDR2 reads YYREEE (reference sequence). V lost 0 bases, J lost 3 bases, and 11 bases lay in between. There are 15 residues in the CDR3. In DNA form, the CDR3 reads TGTGCCAGCAGCTTGGGGGATAGCGCAACAGATACGCAGTATTTT. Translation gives CASSLGDSATDTQYF.

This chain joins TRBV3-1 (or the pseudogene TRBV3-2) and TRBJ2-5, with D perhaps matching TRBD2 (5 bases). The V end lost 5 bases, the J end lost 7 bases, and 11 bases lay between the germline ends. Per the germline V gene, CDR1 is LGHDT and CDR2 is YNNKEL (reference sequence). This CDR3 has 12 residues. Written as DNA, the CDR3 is TGTGCCAGCAGCTCCTCCAGCGGGACCCAGTACTTC. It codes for CASSSSSGTQYF.

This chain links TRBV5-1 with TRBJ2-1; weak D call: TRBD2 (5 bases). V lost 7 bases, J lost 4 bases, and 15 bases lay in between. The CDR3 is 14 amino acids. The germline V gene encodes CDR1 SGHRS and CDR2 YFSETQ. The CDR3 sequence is CASAIADFYNEQFF. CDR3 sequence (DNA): TGCGCCAGCGCCATTGCGGACTTTTACAATGAGCAGTTCTTC. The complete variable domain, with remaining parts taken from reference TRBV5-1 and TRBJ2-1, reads KAGVTQTPRYLIKTRGQQVTLSCSPISGHRSVSWYQQTPGQGLQFLFEYFSETQRNKGNFPGRFSGRQFSNSRSEMNVSTLELGDSALYLCASAIADFYNEQFFGPGTRLTVL.

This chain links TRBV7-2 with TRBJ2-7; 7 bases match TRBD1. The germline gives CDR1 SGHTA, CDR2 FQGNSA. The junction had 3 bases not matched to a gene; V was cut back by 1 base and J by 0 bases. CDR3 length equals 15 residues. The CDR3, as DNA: TGTGCCAGCAGCTTAGTGGGACAGTTCTCCTACGAGCAGTACTTC. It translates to CASSLVGQFSYEQYF. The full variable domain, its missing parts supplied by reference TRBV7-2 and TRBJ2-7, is GAGVSQSPSNKVTEKGKDVELRCDPISGHTALYWYRQSLGQGLEFLIYFQGNSAPDKSGLPSDRFSAERTGGSVSTLTIQRTQQEDSAVYLCASSLVGQFSYEQYFGPGTRLTVT.

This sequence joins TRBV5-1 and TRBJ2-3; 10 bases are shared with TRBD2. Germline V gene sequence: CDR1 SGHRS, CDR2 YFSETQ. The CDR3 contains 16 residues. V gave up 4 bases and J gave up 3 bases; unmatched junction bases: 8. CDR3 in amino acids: CASSQSGRAGTDTQYF. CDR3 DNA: TGCGCCAGCAGCCAAAGCGGGAGGGCCGGTACAGATACGCAGTATTTT.

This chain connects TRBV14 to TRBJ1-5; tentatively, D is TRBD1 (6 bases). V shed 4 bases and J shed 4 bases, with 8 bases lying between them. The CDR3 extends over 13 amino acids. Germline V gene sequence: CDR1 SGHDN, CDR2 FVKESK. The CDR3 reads CASSRDINQPQHF. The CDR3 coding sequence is TGTGCCAGCAGCCGGGACATAAATCAGCCCCAGCATTTT.